The T cell receptor (beta chain) described here comes from a study of OX40 agonist ivuxolimab in advanced cancers. About the investigation overall: Ivuxolimab, which targeted the costimulatory receptor OX40 (CD134), was an agonistic, fully human IgG2 monoclonal antibody. Patients were allowed to have had prior anti-PD-1, anti-PD-L1 or anti-CTLA-4 therapy, and more than 35% of the dose-escalation patients had been treated with checkpoint inhibitors. The dose-escalation cohort was 80% to 90% male with a mean age of approximately 60 years, ranging from about 20 to 80. Partial responses occurred in three dose-escalation patients, of whom one had hepatocellular carcinoma and two had cutaneous melanoma. The monotherapy dose-escalation portion (N of about 52 patients) of the phase I ivuxolimab trial is reported in the paper. Among the roughly 50 dose-escalation patients, some 20 had hepatocellular carcinoma, some 15 melanoma, 9 renal cell carcinoma and 9 head and neck cancer. Intravenous ivuxolimab was administered to patients every 2 weeks at six dose levels: 0.01, 0.1, 0.3, 1.5, 3 and 10 mg/kg. Peripheral TCRbeta sequencing was intended to test whether TCR sequence diversity was altered and clonal T-cell expansion was caused by ivuxolimab.

A word on this clone: Its target antigen remains unknown. No base qualities exist here, and no much larger clone lies one base off it.

The CDR3 holds 13 amino acids from the cysteine to the phenylalanine. Only CDR3 DNA remains: 39 bases, in frame from the first base. Trimming at the junction amounts to 1 base on V and 5 bases on J, and the germline ends lie 5 bases apart. CDR1 and CDR2 were assigned from the germline V gene as SGHDN and FVKESK. Findings and caveats that apply to the study as a whole: The antigen specificity of the clonally expanded peripheral T cells was not determined. After ivuxolimab, expanded clones were on average more numerous among CD8+ T cells than among CD4+ T cells. Low levels of normalized T-cell clonal expansion were also seen in some patients who did not respond. In the 0.1-3.0 mg/kg groups, partial responders were among the patients with the lowest normalized peripheral clonal expansion, particularly in CD8+ T cells. At doses of 0.1 to 3.0 mg/kg, clonal expansion of both CD4+ and CD8+ T cells in blood was seen between baseline and week 6.

Genomic DNA was isolated from the sorted cells so that the TCRbeta CDR3 region could be sequenced. The immunoSEQ Assay was used for sequencing of TCRbeta CDR3 regions. Drawn from immuneACCESS, this table holds only the in-frame rearrangements with V and J called that TCRdb kept. Clones are partly lost; checked studies trace under half to an unresolved V gene and leave the rest unexplained. Here the sample has tens of thousands of clones; 80% to 90% occur a single time. The top ten constitute around 21% of the sample. The trial excluded patients who had a history of autoimmune disease or were on systemic immunosuppression. Peripheral blood for TCR sequencing was collected from all dose cohorts at baseline, on cycle 4 day 1, and on cycle 7 day 1. Samples came from an open-label, multicenter, first-in-human phase I dose-escalation trial of ivuxolimab. Adults with locally advanced or metastatic melanoma, renal cell carcinoma, hepatocellular carcinoma or head and neck squamous cell carcinoma were enrolled in the trial. Before TCR sequencing, CD4+ T cells and CD8+ T cells from peripheral blood were sorted into separate populations.

The receptor was isolated from an adult with an advanced solid tumor such as melanoma, head and neck, liver or kidney cancer. Specimen: CD4+ or CD8+ T cells sorted from blood, collected in a trial of the OX40 agonist ivuxolimab. The V and J genes are TRBV14 and TRBJ2-2, with no reliable assignment of the D segment. The DNA is as follows: TGTGCCAGCAGCCAAGCGGTGACCGGGGAGCTGTTTTTT. Translated, it reads CASSQAVTGELFF.